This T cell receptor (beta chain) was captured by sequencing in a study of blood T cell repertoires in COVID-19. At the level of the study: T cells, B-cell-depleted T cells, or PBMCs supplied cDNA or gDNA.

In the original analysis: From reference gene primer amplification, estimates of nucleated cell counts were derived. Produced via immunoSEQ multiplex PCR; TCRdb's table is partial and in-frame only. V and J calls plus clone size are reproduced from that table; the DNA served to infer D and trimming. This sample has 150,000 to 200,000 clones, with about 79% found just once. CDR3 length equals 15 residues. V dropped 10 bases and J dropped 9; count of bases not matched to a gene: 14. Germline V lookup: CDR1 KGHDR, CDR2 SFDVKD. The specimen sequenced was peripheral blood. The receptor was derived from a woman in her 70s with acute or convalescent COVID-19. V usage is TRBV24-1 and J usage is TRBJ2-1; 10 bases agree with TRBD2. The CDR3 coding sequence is TGTGCCACGGGGGGAAGTAGCGGGAGGTCTGGTGAGCAGTTCTTC. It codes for CATGGSSGRSGEQFF.